The 13 T cell receptor beta chains presented below share a single source sample, sequenced in a study of blood T cell repertoires in COVID-19. TCRdb's copy holds only in-frame clones and misses some; the assay was immunoSEQ multiplex PCR. The sample lists over 300,000 clones; 70% to 90% were seen once. The sample taken for sequencing was PBMCs or T cells enriched from blood (not recorded which). The receptors were gathered from a woman between 40 and 55 years old who had recovered from COVID-19.

The rearrangement uses TRBV4-1 and TRBJ1-2; 11 positions agree with TRBD1. Germline CDR1 MGHRA, CDR2 YSYEKL. The junction had 3 bases not matched to a gene; V was cut back by 2 bases and J by 4 bases. The CDR3 runs 15 residues. DNA of the CDR3: TGCGCCAGCAGCCAACGGACAGGGGGCATCTATGGCTACACCTTC. Translating it yields CASSQRTGGIYGYTF.

The rearrangement links TRBV27 to TRBJ1-1; D perhaps matches TRBD1 (6 bases). Germline-derived CDR1 and CDR2 are MNHEY and SMNVEV (reference sequence). With 5 bases removed from V and 4 bases from J, the gap between germline ends came to 11 bases. CDR3 length: 13 amino acids. Written as DNA, the CDR3 is TGTGCCAGCAGTACAGGGTGGGTCACTGAAGCTTTCTTT. This codes for CASSTGWVTEAFF.

The chain recombines TRBV5-1 with TRBJ2-3, with 9 bases matching TRBD2. J lost 0 bases, V lost 4 bases, and 6 bases had no gene match. This CDR3 region has 16 residues. Germline CDR1 and CDR2: SGHRS and YFSETQ. DNA of the CDR3: TGCGCCAGCAGCCTTACGACTAGCGGTAGCACAGATACGCAGTATTTT. This gives the protein CASSLTTSGSTDTQYF.

V and J are TRBV29-1 and TRBJ2-2; no firm D call. CDR3 length: 11 amino acids. The germline gives CDR1 SQVTM, CDR2 ANQGSEA. Between the trimmed V and J ends, which lost 4 bases and 3 bases, there was a span of 3 bases. The CDR3, as DNA: TGCAGCGTTGGAGACACCGGGGAGCTGTTTTTT. Its protein product is CSVGDTGELFF.

The CDR3 loop reads CASSSAHRVNTGELFF. In DNA form, the CDR3 reads TGTGCCAGCAGCTCCGCCCACAGGGTTAACACCGGGGAGCTGTTTTTT. The chain joins TRBV7-9 to TRBJ2-2, with D maybe TRBD1 (6 bases). V dropped 4 bases and J dropped 2 bases, with 14 bases sitting between them. Germline V gives CDR1 SEHNR, CDR2 FQNEAQ (reference sequence). This CDR3 is 16 amino acids long.

The sample holds a few counts of this clone. The rearrangement uses TRBV29-1 and TRBJ2-2; 7 bases line up with TRBD2. V shed 6 bases, J shed 4 bases, and the junction held 8 bases outside the gene matches. The CDR3 has 14 amino acids. Germline loops: CDR1 SQVTM, CDR2 ANQGSEA. The CDR3 coding sequence is TGCAGCGTGGGACTAAGCGGCCTCACCGGGGAGCTGTTTTTT. Its protein product is CSVGLSGLTGELFF.

This chain connects TRBV23-1 to TRBJ2-1; possibly TRBD1 for D (7 bases). TRBV23-1 is annotated as an ORF whose role is uncertain. Trimming pared 2 bases from V and 1 base from J, leaving 30 bases between. CDR3 length: 22 amino acids. The CDR3: CASSQASRRGRIGVSSYNEQFF. CDR3 nucleotides: TGCGCCAGCAGTCAAGCCTCCAGGAGGGGGCGCATCGGGGTCAGTTCCTACAATGAGCAGTTCTTC.

The V gene is TRBV7-9, the J gene TRBJ2-7; 8 bases are shared with TRBD1. The CDR3 consists of 15 residues. V shed 1 base and J 5 bases; nucleotides not matched to a gene: 7. Germline V gene data show CDR1 as SEHNR and CDR2 as FQNEAQ (reference sequence). The CDR3 region has the DNA TGTGCCAGCAGCTTAGTTGGGACAGGAGAGGACGAGCAGTACTTC. This codes for CASSLVGTGEDEQYF.

The chain uses TRBV5-1 and TRBJ2-7; a weak D match, TRBD2 (6 bases). Between the trimmed V and J ends, which lost 2 bases and 5 bases, there was a span of 8 bases. This CDR3 spans 12 amino acids. Germline lookup yields CDR1 SGHRS and CDR2 YFSETQ. The CDR3 DNA reads as TGCGCCAGCAGCTTCCGGGGGAACGAGCAGTACTTC. Amino acid sequence: CASSFRGNEQYF.

The chain joins TRBV5-4 to TRBJ1-5, with D perhaps matching TRBD1 (5 bases). Germline V gives CDR1 SGHNT, CDR2 YYREEE (reference sequence). This CDR3 has 14 amino acids. V shed 2 bases and J shed 7 bases, with 13 bases lying between them. The CDR3 DNA reads as TGTGCCAGCAGCTTCCCGAGGGGAGGCCAGCCCCAGCATTTT. It yields the protein CASSFPRGGQPQHF.

The V and J genes are TRBV18 and TRBJ2-1, with 10 bases fitting TRBD2. The CDR3 consists of 20 residues. V gave up 2 bases and J gave up 2 bases; unmatched junction bases: 15. In germline, CDR1 is KGHSH, CDR2 LQKENI. CDR3 in amino acids: CASSPEPGLATQPPYNEQFF. The DNA of the CDR3 is TGTGCCAGCTCACCAGAGCCGGGACTAGCGACTCAACCTCCCTACAATGAGCAGTTCTTC.

The chain joins TRBV19 to TRBJ1-2; TRBD1 agrees at 9 bases. The CDR3 runs 15 residues. Germline CDR1 LNHDA, CDR2 SQIVND (reference sequence). The V gene end was trimmed by 5 bases and the J gene end by 4 bases; junction bases not matched to a gene: 8. The CDR3 coding sequence is TGTGCCAGTAGTTTACAGACAGGGGGAGCCTATGGCTACACCTTC. This codes for CASSLQTGGAYGYTF.

The chain links TRBV9 to TRBJ2-3; the match to TRBD2 covers 9 bases. Germline CDR1 is SGDLS and CDR2 is YYNGEE. V was clipped by 3 bases and J by 12 bases; unmatched bases: 8. CDR3 length: 13 amino acids. The CDR3 DNA sequence: TGTGCCAGCAGCGCCCGACTAGCGGAGGCTCAGTATTTT. Protein sequence: CASSARLAEAQYF.